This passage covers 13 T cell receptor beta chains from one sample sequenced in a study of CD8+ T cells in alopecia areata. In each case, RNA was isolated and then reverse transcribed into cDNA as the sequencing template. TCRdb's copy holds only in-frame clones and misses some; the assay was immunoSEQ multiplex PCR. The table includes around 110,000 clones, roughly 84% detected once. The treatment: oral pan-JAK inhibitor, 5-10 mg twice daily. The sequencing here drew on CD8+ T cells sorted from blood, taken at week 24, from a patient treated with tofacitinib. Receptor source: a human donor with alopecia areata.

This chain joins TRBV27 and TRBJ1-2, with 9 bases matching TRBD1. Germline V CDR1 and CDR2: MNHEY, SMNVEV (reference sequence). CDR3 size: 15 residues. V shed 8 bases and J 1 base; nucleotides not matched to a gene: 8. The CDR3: CASGTGTGFNYGYTF. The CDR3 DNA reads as TGTGCCAGCGGCACCGGGACAGGGTTTAACTATGGCTACACCTTC.

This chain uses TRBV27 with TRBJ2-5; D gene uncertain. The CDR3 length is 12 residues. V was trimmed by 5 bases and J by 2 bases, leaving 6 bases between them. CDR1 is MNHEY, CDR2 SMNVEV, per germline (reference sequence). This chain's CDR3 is CASSPDQETQYF. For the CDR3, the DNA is TGTGCCAGCAGTCCCGATCAAGAGACCCAGTACTTC.

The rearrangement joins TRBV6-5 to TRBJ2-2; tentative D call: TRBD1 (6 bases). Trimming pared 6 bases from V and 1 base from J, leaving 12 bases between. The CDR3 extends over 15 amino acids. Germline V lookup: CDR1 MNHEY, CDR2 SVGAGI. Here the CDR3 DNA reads TGTGCCAGCAGGCTGGGACACCTGAACACCGGGGAGCTGTTTTTT. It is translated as CASRLGHLNTGELFF.

The CDR3 spells CASSLSQREGGAYNEQFF. DNA of the CDR3: TGTGCCAGCAGTTTATCCCAGCGGGAGGGGGGGGCCTACAATGAGCAGTTCTTC. V gene TRBV27 combines with J gene TRBJ2-1; the match to TRBD2 covers 10 bases. CDR3 length: 18 amino acids. The germline V gene has CDR1 MNHEY and CDR2 SMNVEV (reference sequence). V trimming: 0 bases; J trimming: 2 bases; junction bases outside the gene matches: 7.

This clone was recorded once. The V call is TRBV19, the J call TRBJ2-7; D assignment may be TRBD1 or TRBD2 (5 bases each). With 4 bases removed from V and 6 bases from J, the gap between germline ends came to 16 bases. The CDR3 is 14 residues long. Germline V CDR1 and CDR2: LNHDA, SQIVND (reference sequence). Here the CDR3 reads CASSTALGPTEQYF. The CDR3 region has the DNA TGTGCCAGTAGTACGGCATTGGGACCCACCGAGCAGTACTTC.

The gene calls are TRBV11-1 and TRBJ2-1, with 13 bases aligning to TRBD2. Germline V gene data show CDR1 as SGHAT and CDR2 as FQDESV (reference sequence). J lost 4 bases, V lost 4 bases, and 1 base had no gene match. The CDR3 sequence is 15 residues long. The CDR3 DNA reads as TGTGCCAGCAGCTCACTAGCGGGGGGGTACAATGAGCAGTTCTTC. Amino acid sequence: CASSSLAGGYNEQFF. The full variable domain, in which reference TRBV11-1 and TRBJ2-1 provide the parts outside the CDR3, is EAEVAQSPRYKITEKSQAVAFWCDPISGHATLYWYRQILGQGPELLVQFQDESVVDDSQLPKDRFSAERLKGVDSTLKIQPAELGDSAMYLCASSSLAGGYNEQFFGPGTRLTVL.

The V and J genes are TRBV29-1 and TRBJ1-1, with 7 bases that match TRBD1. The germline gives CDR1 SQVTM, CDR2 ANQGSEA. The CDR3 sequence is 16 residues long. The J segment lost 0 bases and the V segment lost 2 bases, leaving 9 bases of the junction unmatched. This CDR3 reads CSVETGVQGLNTEAFF. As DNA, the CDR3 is TGCAGCGTTGAAACAGGGGTACAGGGGTTGAACACTGAAGCTTTCTTT.

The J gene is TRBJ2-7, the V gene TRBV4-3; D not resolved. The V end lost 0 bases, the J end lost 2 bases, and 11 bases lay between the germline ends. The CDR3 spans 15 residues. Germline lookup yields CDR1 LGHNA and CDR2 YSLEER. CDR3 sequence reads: CASSQDRAGTYEQYF. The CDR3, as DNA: TGCGCCAGCAGCCAAGATCGGGCAGGTACCTACGAGCAGTACTTC.

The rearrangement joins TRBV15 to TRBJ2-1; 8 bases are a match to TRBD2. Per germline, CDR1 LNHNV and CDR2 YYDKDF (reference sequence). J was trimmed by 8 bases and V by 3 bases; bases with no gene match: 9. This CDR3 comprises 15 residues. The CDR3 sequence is CATSSSAGGPDEQFF. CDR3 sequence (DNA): TGTGCCACCAGCAGCTCTGCGGGGGGCCCCGATGAGCAGTTCTTC.

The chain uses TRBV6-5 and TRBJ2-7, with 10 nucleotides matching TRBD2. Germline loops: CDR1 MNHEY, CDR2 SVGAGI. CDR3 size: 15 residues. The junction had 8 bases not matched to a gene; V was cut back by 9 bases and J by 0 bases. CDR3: CASSPSGGSSYEQYF. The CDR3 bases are TGTGCCAGTTCACCTAGCGGGGGTAGCTCCTACGAGCAGTACTTC.

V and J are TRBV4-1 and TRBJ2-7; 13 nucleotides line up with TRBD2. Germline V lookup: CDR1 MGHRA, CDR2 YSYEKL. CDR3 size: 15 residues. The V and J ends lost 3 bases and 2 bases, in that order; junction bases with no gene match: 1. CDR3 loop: CASSQGTSGAYEQYF. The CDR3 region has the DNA TGCGCCAGCAGCCAGGGGACTAGCGGGGCCTACGAGCAGTACTTC.

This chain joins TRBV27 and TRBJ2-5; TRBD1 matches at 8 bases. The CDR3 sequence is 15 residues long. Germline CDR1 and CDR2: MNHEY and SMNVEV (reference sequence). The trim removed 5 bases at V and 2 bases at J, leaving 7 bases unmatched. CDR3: CASSLGQGRQETQYF. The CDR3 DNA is TGTGCCAGCAGTCTCGGACAGGGAAGGCAAGAGACCCAGTACTTC.

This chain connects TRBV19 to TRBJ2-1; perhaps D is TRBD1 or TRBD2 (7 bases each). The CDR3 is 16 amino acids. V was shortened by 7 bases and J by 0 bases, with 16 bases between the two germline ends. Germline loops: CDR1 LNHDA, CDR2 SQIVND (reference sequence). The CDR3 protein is CASIRGRGSSYNEQFF. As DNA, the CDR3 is TGTGCCAGTATAAGGGGGCGGGGGAGCTCCTACAATGAGCAGTTCTTC.